These 25 T cell receptor beta chains originate from one sample sequenced in a study of vaccination and CD4 T cells after COVID-19. Specified treatment: 10-day PBMC culture with coronavirus spike peptide pools or control peptides (ViraFEST assay). These receptors' targets are unknown. Sequence data for DNA of cultured CD4+ T cells were generated by the Oncomine TCR Beta short-read assay. MiXCR, run by TCRdb on the PCR reads, gives a single entry per CDR3 protein. The sample carries just over 20,000 distinct CDR3 sequences, under 80% recorded once. The sample was CD4+ T cells from blood, cultured in vitro, taken before SARS-CoV-2 vaccination. The receptors derive from a human donor who received a COVID-19 vaccine.

The chain joins TRBV12-5 to TRBJ2-3, with D possibly being TRBD1 or TRBD2 (6 bases each). Per germline, CDR1 LGHNT and CDR2 FRNRAP. This CDR3 spans 14 amino acids. V was trimmed by 6 bases and J by 6 bases, leaving 16 bases between them. The CDR3 region is CASGPGGLPDTQYF. DNA of the CDR3: TGTGCTAGTGGACCCGGGGGCCTCCCGGATACGCAGTATTTT.

This clonotype turned up a few times. The CDR3 DNA sequence: TGTGCCAGCAGTGAAAACCCAACCCACGAGCAGTACTTC. Translation: CASSENPTHEQYF. The rearrangement uses TRBV2 and TRBJ2-7; no definite D call. V was pared by 2 bases and J by 5 bases, with 10 bases between. The CDR3 covers 13 residues. The germline gives CDR1 SNHLY, CDR2 FYNNEI.

Comment on this clonotype: One junction end disagrees with the germline gene, perhaps due to a read error. V is TRBV15 and J is TRBJ1-3; weak D call: TRBD1 (5 bases). Germline CDR1 is LNHNV and CDR2 is YYDKDF (reference sequence). This CDR3 contains 14 residues. The CDR3 reads CATSRGDSGNTIYF. DNA for the CDR3: TGTGCCACCAGTAGAGGGGACTCTGGAAACACCATATATTTT.

The chain combines TRBV6-5 with TRBJ2-2, with D unresolved. This CDR3 contains 15 residues. Per germline, CDR1 MNHEY and CDR2 SVGAGI. The V and J ends lost 4 bases and 5 bases respectively, with 14 bases between them. CDR3 sequence: CASSSGGSRTGELFF. Written as DNA, the CDR3 is TGTGCCAGCAGTTCGGGTGGGTCGAGGACCGGGGAGCTGTTTTTT.

The chain employs TRBV4-2 and TRBJ1-1, with D maybe TRBD1 (5 bases). V shed 1 base and J shed 6 bases, with 15 bases lying between them. Germline assignment: CDR1 LGHNA and CDR2 YNFKEQ. This CDR3 is 15 amino acids long. CDR3 amino acids: CASSQVGGGGPEAFF. As DNA, the CDR3 is TGTGCCAGCAGCCAAGTCGGGGGGGGAGGCCCTGAAGCTTTCTTT.

The gene calls are TRBV27 and TRBJ1-1; tentative D call: TRBD1 (6 bases). V lost 2 bases and J 1 base, leaving 8 bases between the germline ends. CDR1 MNHEY and CDR2 SMNVEV come from the germline V gene (reference sequence). CDR3 length equals 14 residues. This CDR3 is CASSLKGGNTEAFF. DNA of the CDR3: TGTGCCAGCAGTTTAAAGGGGGGGAACACTGAAGCTTTCTTT.

This chain connects TRBV2 to TRBJ1-2; 9 positions match TRBD1. Germline V gene sequence: CDR1 SNHLY, CDR2 FYNNEI. V lost 6 bases, J lost 6 bases, and 5 bases stayed unmatched. This CDR3 is built from 13 residues. CDR3 nucleotide sequence: TGTGCCAGCAGAAGACAGGGGGAGAATGGCTACACCTTC. It codes for CASRRQGENGYTF.

The chain recombines TRBV7-9 with TRBJ2-5, with 7 bases matching TRBD1. Germline V gives CDR1 SEHNR, CDR2 FQNEAQ (reference sequence). With V trimmed by 1 base and J by 4 bases, 3 bases remained unmatched. There are 14 residues in the CDR3. CDR3 nucleotide sequence: TGTGCCAGCAGCTTAGGACACAGGGGAGAGACCCAGTACTTC. Translation: CASSLGHRGETQYF.

This chain connects TRBV19 to TRBJ1-5; D remains ambiguous. CDR1 and CDR2 from the germline V gene are LNHDA and SQIVND (reference sequence). The CDR3 extends over 13 amino acids. Deletions cut 3 bases from V and 4 bases from J, with 7 bases between. For the CDR3, the DNA is TGTGCCAGTAGTATGAACGGGAATCAGCCCCAGCATTTT. Translated: CASSMNGNQPQHF.

The gene calls are TRBV11-3 and TRBJ2-3; D gene unclear. Germline values: CDR1 SGHNT, CDR2 YENEEA. V shed 0 bases and J shed 5 bases, with 6 bases lying between them. This CDR3 is 13 amino acids long. CDR3 bases: TGTGCCAGCAGCTTAGACCAGCGAGATACGCAGTATTTT. Protein sequence: CASSLDQRDTQYF.

This clonotype occurred a few times. The chain combines TRBV19 with TRBJ1-5; possibly TRBD1 for D (5 bases). Germline V gene data show CDR1 as LNHDA and CDR2 as SQIVND (reference sequence). Trimming left V 6 bases short and J 7 bases short, with 22 bases between. This CDR3 is 16 amino acids long. The CDR3 here is CASSPGRKFLSQPQHF. The DNA of the CDR3 is TGTGCCAGTAGCCCGGGACGGAAGTTCCTTTCACAGCCCCAGCATTTT.

This chain connects TRBV20-1 to TRBJ2-3; TRBD2 matches at 11 bases. Germline V gives CDR1 DFQATT, CDR2 SNEGSKA (reference sequence). V trimming: 4 bases; J trimming: 2 bases; junction bases outside the gene matches: 8. CDR3 length: 16 amino acids. The CDR3, as DNA: TGCAGTGCTACCAAAAGACTAGCGGGGACCACAGATACGCAGTATTTT. Translation gives CSATKRLAGTTDTQYF.

The J gene is TRBJ1-4, the V gene TRBV20-1; the D gene is possibly TRBD1 (5 bases). Per germline, CDR1 DFQATT and CDR2 SNEGSKA (reference sequence). V lost 2 bases and J 2 bases, leaving 15 bases between the germline ends. The CDR3 length is 16 residues. CDR3 loop: CSARRDPWGTNEKLFF. The CDR3, as DNA: TGCAGTGCTAGACGGGACCCCTGGGGGACTAATGAAAAACTGTTTTTT.

This sequence joins TRBV7-9 and TRBJ2-7; D is uncertain. The CDR3 loop spans 12 amino acids. The V end lost 8 bases, the J end lost 5 bases, and 13 bases lay between the germline ends. CDR1 and CDR2 (germline): SEHNR, FQNEAQ (reference sequence). CDR3 coding DNA: TGTGCCAGCGTCGGACCTTTTAACGAGCAGTACTTC. It encodes CASVGPFNEQYF.

This clonotype has more than one count but fewer than ten. The chain links TRBV12-5 to TRBJ1-1; D not certain. The V and J ends lost 1 base and 1 base respectively, with 7 bases between them. Germline CDR1 is LGHNT and CDR2 is FRNRAP. The CDR3 sequence is 14 residues long. The CDR3 DNA is TGTGCTAGTGGTTTGGCCGGAACGAACACTGAAGCTTTCTTT. This sequence encodes CASGLAGTNTEAFF.

The CDR3 sequence is CASKFDQNTYEQYF. CDR3 in DNA: TGTGCCAGCAAATTCGACCAAAATACCTACGAGCAGTACTTC. This chain uses TRBV2 with TRBJ2-7; D is undetermined. From germline, CDR1 is SNHLY and CDR2 FYNNEI. CDR3 size: 14 residues. V lost 7 bases and J 2 bases, leaving 15 bases between the germline ends. Full variable domain (remainder filled in from reference TRBV2 and TRBJ2-7): EPEVTQTPSHQVTQMGQEVILRCVPISNHLYFYWYRQILGQKVEFLVSFYNNEISEKSEIFDDQFSVERPDGSNFTLKIRSTKLEDSAMYFCASKFDQNTYEQYFGPGTRLTVT.

The chain recombines TRBV3-1 with TRBJ2-5, with TRBD2 matching 9 bases. The CDR3 extends over 14 amino acids. Trimming removed 7 bases from V and 2 bases from J; junction bases left unmatched: 5. Germline CDR1 LGHDT, CDR2 YNNKEL (reference sequence). As DNA, the CDR3 is TGTGCCAGCACCTGGGGACTAGCACAAGAGACCCAGTACTTC. This sequence encodes CASTWGLAQETQYF.

The genes are TRBV6-5 and TRBJ1-6; TRBD1 agrees at 7 bases. Germline CDR1 reads MNHEY; CDR2 reads SVGAGI. V lost 3 bases and J lost 7; bases outside the gene matches: 3. CDR3 length: 14 residues. CDR3 DNA: TGTGCCAGCAGTTATCGAGGGGGCAATTCACCCCTCCACTTT. This encodes CASSYRGGNSPLHF.

CDR3 loop: CASSPRRKSTDTQYF. CDR3 nucleotide sequence: TGTGCCAGTAGTCCCCGCAGGAAGAGCACAGATACGCAGTATTTT. The genes are TRBV19 and TRBJ2-3, with no clear D. Germline V gene data show CDR1 as LNHDA and CDR2 as SQIVND (reference sequence). The CDR3 spans 15 residues. The V end was cut by 5 bases, the J end by 0 bases, with 12 bases between.

The rearrangement uses TRBV7-9 and TRBJ2-5; weak D call: TRBD2 (6 bases). V was clipped by 3 bases and J by 2 bases, with 16 bases between them. Germline CDR1 reads SEHNR; CDR2 reads FQNEAQ (reference sequence). The CDR3 covers 16 residues. The CDR3 here is CASSFFGGYGQETQYF. Here the CDR3 DNA reads TGTGCCAGCAGCTTCTTTGGGGGGTATGGACAAGAGACCCAGTACTTC.

The chain recombines TRBV19 with TRBJ1-5; D call uncertain. The V gene's germline CDR1 is LNHDA and CDR2 SQIVND (reference sequence). The CDR3 extends over 16 amino acids. Trimming cost V 4 bases and J 2 bases, with 15 bases left between them. CDR3 residues: CASSTRGSGGNQPQHF. CDR3 bases: TGTGCCAGTAGTACCCGAGGAAGTGGGGGCAATCAGCCCCAGCATTTT.

The rearrangement links TRBV20-1 to TRBJ2-3; D call uncertain. V gave up 0 bases and J gave up 2 bases, with 3 bases separating them. CDR1 and CDR2 from the germline V gene are DFQATT and SNEGSKA (reference sequence). The CDR3 is 12 residues long. The CDR3 DNA is TGCAGTGCTAGAGAGAACACAGATACGCAGTATTTT. As protein: CSARENTDTQYF.

V usage is TRBV7-8 and J usage is TRBJ1-2, with TRBD1 matching over 7 bases. Looked up from germline, CDR1 is SGHVS and CDR2 is FQNEAQ. The CDR3 extends over 16 amino acids. V was pared by 5 bases and J by 5 bases, with 14 bases of the junction left unmatched. CDR3 coding DNA: TGTGCCAGCAGCCTTGCAAGGGACAGCAAATTTTATGGCTACACCTTC. Translated: CASSLARDSKFYGYTF.

The V gene is TRBV11-3, the J gene TRBJ1-3; the match to TRBD1 covers 11 bases. The CDR3 is 16 residues long. Germline V lookup: CDR1 SGHNT, CDR2 YENEEA. V gave up 4 bases and J gave up 0 bases; unmatched junction bases: 2. CDR3 nucleotides: TGTGCCAGCAGCTCCGGGACAGGGGGCTCTGGAAACACCATATATTTT. Translation gives CASSSGTGGSGNTIYF.

The V and J genes are TRBV7-9 and TRBJ2-7, with D perhaps TRBD1 (5 bases). CDR3 size: 14 residues. V dropped 1 base and J dropped 7 bases, with 14 bases sitting between them. From germline, CDR1 is SEHNR and CDR2 FQNEAQ (reference sequence). The CDR3 region is CASSLGVQGKEQYF. CDR3 DNA sequence: TGTGCCAGCAGCTTAGGTGTTCAGGGAAAAGAGCAGTACTTC.